A selection of T cell receptor beta chains follows, all from one sample in a study of CD8 T cells in Susac syndrome. TCRdb re-analysed the immunoSEQ multiplex PCR reads in MiXCR, keeping a single row per CDR3 protein. Here the sample spans roughly 120,000 distinct CDR3 sequences, around 94% being singletons. The sequencing sample was made of CD4+ T cells from PBMCs. These receptors came from a human donor in good health. The CDR3 runs from the conserved cysteine through the conserved F or W. The D gene is left open where the match is weak. A row's size may be missing; if present it is once, few, many or a size class.

clone size: NA; V gene: TRBV20-1; J gene: TRBJ2-5; D gene: NA; CDR3 protein: CSALRGSLQETQYF; CDR3 DNA: TGCAGTGCCCTGAGGGGTTCCCTACAAGAGACCCAGTACTTC
clone size: NA; V gene: TRBV20-1; J gene: TRBJ1-2; D gene: NA; CDR3 protein: CSARDQQGYYGYTF; CDR3 DNA: TGCAGTGCTAGAGATCAACAGGGATACTATGGCTACACCTTC
clone size: NA; V gene: TRBV29-1; J gene: TRBJ1-1; D gene: NA; CDR3 protein: CSVLTLNTEAFF; CDR3 DNA: TGCAGCGTACTAACACTGAACACTGAAGCTTTCTTT
clone size: NA; V gene: TRBV5-8; J gene: TRBJ2-7; D gene: NA; CDR3 protein: CASSLGLVETHEQYF; CDR3 DNA: TGTGCCAGCAGCTTGGGACTAGTGGAGACCCACGAGCAGTACTTC
clone size: NA; V gene: TRBV5-5; J gene: TRBJ2-5; D gene: NA; CDR3 protein: CASSQEYQETQYF; CDR3 DNA: TGTGCCAGCAGCCAAGAGTACCAAGAGACCCAGTACTTC
clone size: NA; V gene: TRBV2; J gene: TRBJ2-7; D gene: NA; CDR3 protein: CASASASYEQYF; CDR3 DNA: TGTGCCAGCGCGTCGGCCTCCTACGAGCAGTACTTC
clone size: NA; V gene: TRBV7-9; J gene: TRBJ2-1; D gene: NA; CDR3 protein: CASRPTDTAGNEQFF; CDR3 DNA: TGTGCCAGCAGACCTACCGATACAGCTGGGAATGAGCAGTTCTTC
clone size: NA; V gene: TRBV12-3/TRBV12-4; J gene: TRBJ2-7; D gene: TRBD2; CDR3 protein: CASSGTSGRAAGEQYF; CDR3 DNA: TGTGCCAGCAGCGGGACTAGCGGGAGGGCCGCGGGGGAGCAGTACTTC
clone size: NA; V gene: TRBV7-2; J gene: TRBJ1-1; D gene: NA; CDR3 protein: CASSLAGALDTEAFF; CDR3 DNA: TGTGCCAGCAGCTTAGCTGGCGCGTTGGACACTGAAGCTTTCTTT
clone size: NA; V gene: TRBV3-1; J gene: TRBJ1-5; D gene: NA; CDR3 protein: CASSPYTGNNQPQHF; CDR3 DNA: TGTGCCAGCAGCCCATATACAGGGAACAATCAGCCCCAGCATTTT
clone size: once; V gene: TRBV7-6; J gene: TRBJ1-1; D gene: NA; CDR3 protein: CASSLSNLNTEAFF; CDR3 DNA: TGTGCCAGCAGCTTATCGAACTTGAACACTGAAGCTTTCTTT
clone size: NA; V gene: TRBV6-6; J gene: TRBJ1-1; D gene: NA; CDR3 protein: CASSYSMREAFF; CDR3 DNA: TGTGCCAGCAGTTACTCGATGCGAGAAGCTTTCTTT
clone size: NA; V gene: TRBV5-1; J gene: TRBJ2-7; D gene: TRBD1; CDR3 protein: CASSSSGTGLYEQYF; CDR3 DNA: TGCGCCAGCAGCTCCTCCGGGACAGGGCTCTACGAGCAGTACTTC
clone size: NA; V gene: TRBV2; J gene: TRBJ2-5; D gene: NA; CDR3 protein: CASKRRDQETQYF; CDR3 DNA: TGTGCCAGCAAAAGGAGGGACCAAGAGACCCAGTACTTC
clone size: NA; V gene: TRBV20-1; J gene: TRBJ1-3; D gene: NA; CDR3 protein: CSARFGTQGNTIYF; CDR3 DNA: TGCAGTGCTAGGTTTGGTACCCAAGGAAACACCATATATTTT
clone size: NA; V gene: TRBV25-1; J gene: TRBJ1-1; D gene: NA; CDR3 protein: CAPRKPGMNTEAFF; CDR3 DNA: TGTGCCCCTCGAAAACCGGGGATGAACACTGAAGCTTTCTTT
clone size: NA; V gene: TRBV5-1; J gene: TRBJ1-1; D gene: NA; CDR3 protein: CASSLVTDTEAFF; CDR3 DNA: TGCGCCAGCAGCTTGGTAACAGACACTGAAGCTTTCTTT
clone size: NA; V gene: TRBV20-1; J gene: TRBJ2-3; D gene: NA; CDR3 protein: CSARDITDTQYF; CDR3 DNA: TGCAGTGCTCGCGATATCACAGATACGCAGTATTTT
clone size: NA; V gene: TRBV10-3; J gene: TRBJ2-7; D gene: NA; CDR3 protein: CATMSRMVEQYF; CDR3 DNA: TGTGCCACGATGTCTCGGATGGTCGAGCAGTACTTC
clone size: once; V gene: TRBV12-3/TRBV12-4; J gene: TRBJ1-4; D gene: NA; CDR3 protein: CASSLSGRGEKLFF; CDR3 DNA: TGTGCCAGCAGTCTCTCGGGACGAGGGGAAAAACTGTTTTTT